The subject of this entry is one TCR beta chain. What it binds is unknown. Measured with immunoSEQ multiplex PCR; TCRdb has only the in-frame clones, and not every one. The data show tens of thousands of clones, around 80% seen once. The data derive from a study of neoadjuvant nivolumab and ipilimumab in lung cancer. Germline lookup yields CDR1 SGHNT and CDR2 YENEEA. Trimming left V 1 base short and J 3 bases short, with 13 bases between. CDR3 size: 15 residues. Whole-study results and caveats: Blood richness before therapy tracked richness in tumors resected after neoadjuvant therapy. TCR richness and clonality were higher in tumors than adjacent uninvolved lung.

The V call is TRBV11-3, the J call TRBJ2-7; a weak D match, TRBD1 (5 bases). The source was peripheral blood, collected before neoadjuvant nivolumab, alone or with ipilimumab. The clonotype was recovered from an adult with non-small cell lung cancer. In nucleotides, the CDR3 is TGTGCCAGCAGCTTAGGAAGCGCAGGGTTCTACGAGCAGTACTTC. Translated, it gives CASSLGSAGFYEQYF.